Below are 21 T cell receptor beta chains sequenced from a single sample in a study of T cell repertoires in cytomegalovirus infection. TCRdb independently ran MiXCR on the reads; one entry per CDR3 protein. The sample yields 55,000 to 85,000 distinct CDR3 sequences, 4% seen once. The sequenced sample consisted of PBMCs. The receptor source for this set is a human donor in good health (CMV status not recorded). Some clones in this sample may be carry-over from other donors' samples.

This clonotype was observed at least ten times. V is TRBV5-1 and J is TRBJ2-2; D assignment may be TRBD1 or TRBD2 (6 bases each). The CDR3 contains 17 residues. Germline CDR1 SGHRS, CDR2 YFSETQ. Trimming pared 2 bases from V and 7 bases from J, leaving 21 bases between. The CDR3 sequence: CASSFDSRGRIGGELFF. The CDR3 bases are TGCGCCAGCAGCTTTGATTCCCGGGGGCGAATTGGCGGGGAGCTGTTTTTT. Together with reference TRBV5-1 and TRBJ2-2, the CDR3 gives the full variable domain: KAGVTQTPRYLIKTRGQQVTLSCSPISGHRSVSWYQQTPGQGLQFLFEYFSETQRNKGNFPGRFSGRQFSNSRSEMNVSTLELGDSALYLCASSFDSRGRIGGELFFGEGSRLTVL.

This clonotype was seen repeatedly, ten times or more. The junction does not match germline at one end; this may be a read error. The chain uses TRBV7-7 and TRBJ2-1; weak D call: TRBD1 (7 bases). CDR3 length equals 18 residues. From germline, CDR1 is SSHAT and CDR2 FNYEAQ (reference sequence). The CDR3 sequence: CASSFGGEGDRRTNEQFF. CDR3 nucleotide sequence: TGTGCTAGCAGCTTCGGGGGAGAAGGGGACAGAAGGACAAATGAGCAGTTCTTC.

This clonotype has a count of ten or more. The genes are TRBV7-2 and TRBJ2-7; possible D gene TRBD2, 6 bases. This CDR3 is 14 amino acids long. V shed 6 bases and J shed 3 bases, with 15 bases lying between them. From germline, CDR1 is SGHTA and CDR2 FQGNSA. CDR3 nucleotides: TGTGCCAGCAGGAGGGGAGGAGGGAGCTACGAGCAGTACTTC. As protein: CASRRGGGSYEQYF.

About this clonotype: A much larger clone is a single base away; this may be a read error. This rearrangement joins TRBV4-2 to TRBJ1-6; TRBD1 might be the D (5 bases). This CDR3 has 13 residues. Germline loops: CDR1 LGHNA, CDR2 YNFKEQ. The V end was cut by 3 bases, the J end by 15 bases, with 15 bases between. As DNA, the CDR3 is TGTGCCAGCAGCCACCCCCTGTGGGGACTCCTCCACTTT. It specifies CASSHPLWGLLHF.

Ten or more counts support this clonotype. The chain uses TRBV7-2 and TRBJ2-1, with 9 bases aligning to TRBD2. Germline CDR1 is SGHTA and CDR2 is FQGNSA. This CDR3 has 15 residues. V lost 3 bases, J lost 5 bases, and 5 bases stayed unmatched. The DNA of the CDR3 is TGTGCCAGCAGCTTTGCGGGGGGGTATGACAATGAGCAGTTCTTC. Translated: CASSFAGGYDNEQFF.

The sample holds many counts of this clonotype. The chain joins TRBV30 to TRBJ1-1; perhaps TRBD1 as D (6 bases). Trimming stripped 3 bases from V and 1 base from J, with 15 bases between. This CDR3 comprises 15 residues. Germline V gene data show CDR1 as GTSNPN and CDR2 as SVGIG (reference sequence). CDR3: CAWRDRTASNTEAFF. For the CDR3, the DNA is TGTGCCTGGAGGGACCGGACAGCTTCGAACACTGAAGCTTTCTTT.

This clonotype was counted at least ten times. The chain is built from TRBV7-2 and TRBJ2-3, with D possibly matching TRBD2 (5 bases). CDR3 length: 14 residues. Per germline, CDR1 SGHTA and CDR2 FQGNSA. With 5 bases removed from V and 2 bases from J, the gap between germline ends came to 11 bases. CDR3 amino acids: CASSPPDFTDTQYF. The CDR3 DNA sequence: TGTGCCAGCAGCCCACCGGACTTCACAGATACGCAGTATTTT. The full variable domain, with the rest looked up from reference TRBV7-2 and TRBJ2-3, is GAGVSQSPSNKVTEKGKDVELRCDPISGHTALYWYRQSLGQGLEFLIYFQGNSAPDKSGLPSDRFSAERTGGSVSTLTIQRTQQEDSAVYLCASSPPDFTDTQYFGPGTRLTVL.

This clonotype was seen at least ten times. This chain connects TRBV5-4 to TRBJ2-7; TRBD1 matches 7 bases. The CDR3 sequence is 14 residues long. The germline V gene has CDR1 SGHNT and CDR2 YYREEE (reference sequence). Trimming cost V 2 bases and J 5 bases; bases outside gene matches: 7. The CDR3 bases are TGTGCCAGCAGCTTCAAGGGGGCGATGAACGAGCAGTACTTC. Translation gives CASSFKGAMNEQYF.

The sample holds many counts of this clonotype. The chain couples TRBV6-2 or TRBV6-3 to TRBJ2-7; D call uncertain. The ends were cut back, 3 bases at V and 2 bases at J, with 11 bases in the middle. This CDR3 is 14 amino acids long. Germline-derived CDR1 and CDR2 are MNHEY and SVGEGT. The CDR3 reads CASSYRHLTYEQYF. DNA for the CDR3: TGTGCCAGCAGTTATCGGCACTTAACCTACGAGCAGTACTTC.

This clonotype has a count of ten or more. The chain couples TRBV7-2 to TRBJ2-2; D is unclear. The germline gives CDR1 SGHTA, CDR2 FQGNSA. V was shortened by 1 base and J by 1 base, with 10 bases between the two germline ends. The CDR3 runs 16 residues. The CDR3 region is CASSLDRRRNTGELFF. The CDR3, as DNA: TGTGCCAGCAGCTTAGATAGGCGGAGGAACACCGGGGAGCTGTTTTTT.

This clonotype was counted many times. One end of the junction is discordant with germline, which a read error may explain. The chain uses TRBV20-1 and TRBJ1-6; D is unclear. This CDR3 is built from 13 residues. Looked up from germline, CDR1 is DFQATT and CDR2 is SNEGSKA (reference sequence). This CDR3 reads CSARHSGNSPLHF. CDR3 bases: TGCAGTGCTAGACACAGCGGTAATTCTCCCCTCCACTTT.

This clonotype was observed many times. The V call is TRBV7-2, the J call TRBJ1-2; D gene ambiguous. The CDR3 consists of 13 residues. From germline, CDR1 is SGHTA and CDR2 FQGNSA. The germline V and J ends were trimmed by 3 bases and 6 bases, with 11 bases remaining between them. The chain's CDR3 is CASSFGPNNGYTF. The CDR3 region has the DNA TGTGCCAGCAGCTTCGGACCAAACAATGGCTACACCTTC.

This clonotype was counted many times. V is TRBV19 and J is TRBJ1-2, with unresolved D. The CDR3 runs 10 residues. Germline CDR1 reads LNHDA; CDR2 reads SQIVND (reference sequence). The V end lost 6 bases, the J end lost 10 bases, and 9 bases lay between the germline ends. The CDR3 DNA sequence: TGTGCCAGTAGCTTTGAAACCTACACCTTC. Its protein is CASSFETYTF.

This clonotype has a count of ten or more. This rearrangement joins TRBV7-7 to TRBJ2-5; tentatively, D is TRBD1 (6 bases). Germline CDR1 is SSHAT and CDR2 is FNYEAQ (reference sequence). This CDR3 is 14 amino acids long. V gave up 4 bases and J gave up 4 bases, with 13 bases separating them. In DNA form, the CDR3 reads TGTGCCAGCAGCTCCGGGGACATTGGAGAGACCCAGTACTTC. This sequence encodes CASSSGDIGETQYF.

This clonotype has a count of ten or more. The chain's CDR3 is CASSQVVLASDTQYF. As DNA, the CDR3 is TGTGCCAGCAGCCAAGTCGTGTTAGCGTCGGATACGCAGTATTTT. This chain connects TRBV4-2 to TRBJ2-3, with D possibly being TRBD2 (5 bases). Trimming took off 1 base at V and 6 bases at J, with 14 bases between the two ends. This CDR3 has 15 amino acids. Per the germline V gene, CDR1 is LGHNA and CDR2 is YNFKEQ.

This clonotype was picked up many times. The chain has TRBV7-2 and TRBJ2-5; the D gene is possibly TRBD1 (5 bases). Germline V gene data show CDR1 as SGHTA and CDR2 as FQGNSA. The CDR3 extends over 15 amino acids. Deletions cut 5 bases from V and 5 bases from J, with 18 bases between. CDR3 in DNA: TGTGCCAGCAGCCCGATGAACAGGATGCAGGAGACCCAGTACTTC. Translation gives CASSPMNRMQETQYF.

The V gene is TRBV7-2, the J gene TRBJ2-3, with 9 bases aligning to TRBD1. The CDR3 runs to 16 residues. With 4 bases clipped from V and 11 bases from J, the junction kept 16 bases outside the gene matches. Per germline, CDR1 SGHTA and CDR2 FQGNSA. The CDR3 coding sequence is TGTGCCAGCAGCTCCCCCGGGACAGGGCAAAGTGGCAAGCAGTATTTT. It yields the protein CASSSPGTGQSGKQYF.

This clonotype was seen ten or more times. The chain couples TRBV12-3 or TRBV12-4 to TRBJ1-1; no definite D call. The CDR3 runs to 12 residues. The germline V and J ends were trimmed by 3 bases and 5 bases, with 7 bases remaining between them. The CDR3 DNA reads TGTGCCAGCAGTTTTTTAGGAACTGAAGCTTTCTTT. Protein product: CASSFLGTEAFF.

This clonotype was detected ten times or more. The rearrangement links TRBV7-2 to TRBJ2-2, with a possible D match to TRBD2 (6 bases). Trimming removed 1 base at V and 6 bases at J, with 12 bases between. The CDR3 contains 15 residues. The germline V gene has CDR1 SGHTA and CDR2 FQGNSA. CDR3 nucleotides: TGTGCCAGCAGCTTAGAGACGGGAGTCCCCGGGGAGCTGTTTTTT. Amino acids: CASSLETGVPGELFF.

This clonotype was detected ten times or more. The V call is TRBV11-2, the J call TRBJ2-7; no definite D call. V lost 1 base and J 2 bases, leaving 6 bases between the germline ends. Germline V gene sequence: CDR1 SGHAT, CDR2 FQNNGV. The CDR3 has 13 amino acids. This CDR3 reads CASSLVGPYEQYF. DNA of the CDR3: TGTGCCAGCAGCTTAGTGGGCCCCTACGAGCAGTACTTC.

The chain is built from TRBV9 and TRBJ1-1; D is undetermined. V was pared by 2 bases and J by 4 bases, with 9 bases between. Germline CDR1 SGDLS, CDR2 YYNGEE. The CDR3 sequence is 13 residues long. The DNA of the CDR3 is TGTGCCAGCAGCGTGGTGAAGGGCACTGAAGCTTTCTTT. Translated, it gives CASSVVKGTEAFF. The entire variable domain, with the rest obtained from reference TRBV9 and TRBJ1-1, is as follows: DSGVTQTPKHLITATGQRVTLRCSPRSGDLSVYWYQQSLDQGLQFLIQYYNGEERAKGNILERFSAQQFPDLHSELNLSSLELGDSALYFCASSVVKGTEAFFGQGTRLTVV.